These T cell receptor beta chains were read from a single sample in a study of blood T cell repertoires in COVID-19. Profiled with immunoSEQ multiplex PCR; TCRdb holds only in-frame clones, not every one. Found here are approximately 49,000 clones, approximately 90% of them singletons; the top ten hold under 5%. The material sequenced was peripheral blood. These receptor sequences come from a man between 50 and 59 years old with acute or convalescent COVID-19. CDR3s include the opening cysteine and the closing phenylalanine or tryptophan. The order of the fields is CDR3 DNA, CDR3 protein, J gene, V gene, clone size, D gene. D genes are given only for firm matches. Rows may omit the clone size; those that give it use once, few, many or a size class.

TGTGCCAGCAGTTACCCCGGGGCTGGGGCCAACGTCCTGACTTTC | CASSYPGAGANVLTF | TRBJ2-6 | TRBV6-5 | NA | NA
TGCGCCAGCAGCTTGGGGACAGGCCGCAACTATGGCTACACCTTC | CASSLGTGRNYGYTF | TRBJ1-2 | TRBV5-1 | NA | TRBD1
TGTGCCAGCAGTTTAGGGGGCGCGAAACTGTTTTTT | CASSLGGAKLFF | TRBJ1-4 | TRBV28 | NA | NA
TGTGCCAGCTCACCACAGGGGGCAGATACGCAGTATTTT | CASSPQGADTQYF | TRBJ2-3 | TRBV18 | NA | NA
TGTGCCAGCAGTTTAGGGGACACCTATGGCTACACCTTC | CASSLGDTYGYTF | TRBJ1-2 | TRBV12-3/TRBV12-4 | NA | NA
TGTGCCTGGAGCCGCCCTGGCGGGCTTGGGAATGAGCAGTTCTTC | CAWSRPGGLGNEQFF | TRBJ2-1 | TRBV30 | NA | NA
TGTGCCAGCAGTGAGACTAGCGGGAGCTATGAGCAGTTCTTC | CASSETSGSYEQFF | TRBJ2-1 | TRBV2 | NA | TRBD2
TGTGCCACCGGACCTCAGGGCGATCTCTATTCACCCCTCCACTTT | CATGPQGDLYSPLHF | TRBJ1-6 | TRBV24-1 | NA | NA
TGTGCCAGCAGTACCCCCGAACTAGCAATCTACGAGCAGTACTTC | CASSTPELAIYEQYF | TRBJ2-7 | TRBV28 | NA | NA
TGTGCCAGCAGCAATCGGACACCCCGTCCGTACTTT | CASSNRTPRPYF | TRBJ2-7 | TRBV7-2 | once | NA
TGCGCCAGCAGCCAGAACGGTTACGAGCAGTACTTC | CASSQNGYEQYF | TRBJ2-7 | TRBV4-1 | NA | NA
TGTGCCAGCAGCTTAAATTCAGGGGCAGAGACCCAGTACTTC | CASSLNSGAETQYF | TRBJ2-5 | TRBV7-2 | NA | NA
TGCGCCAGCAGCCCAAGGGGGGACAGCGGGGAGACCCAGTACTTC | CASSPRGDSGETQYF | TRBJ2-5 | TRBV5-1 | NA | NA
TGTGCCAGCAGGTCCGGGACAGTGAACACTGAAGCTTTCTTT | CASRSGTVNTEAFF | TRBJ1-1 | TRBV2 | NA | TRBD1
TGTGCCAGCAAAGGGGGTCAGGGGGCCGGGGAGACCCAGTACTTC | CASKGGQGAGETQYF | TRBJ2-5 | TRBV2 | NA | TRBD1
TGCGCCAGCAGCTTGGCGAGCTGGGGCTCTGAAGCTTTCTTT | CASSLASWGSEAFF | TRBJ1-1 | TRBV5-1 | NA | NA
TGTGCCAGCAGCAGCGGACAGGGGGACACTGAAGCTTTCTTT | CASSSGQGDTEAFF | TRBJ1-1 | TRBV5-4 | NA | TRBD1
TGTGCCAGCAGTTTACAACTAGCACCCTACAATGAGCAGTTCTTC | CASSLQLAPYNEQFF | TRBJ2-1 | TRBV27 | NA | NA
TGTGCCAGCAGTTACCTTATTTGGCCAAGCTCTGGAAACACCATATATTTT | CASSYLIWPSSGNTIYF | TRBJ1-3 | TRBV27 | few | NA
TGTGCCACCAGCCCAAAAGCGGGAGGAACGAACACCGGGGAGCTGTTTTTT | CATSPKAGGTNTGELFF | TRBJ2-2 | TRBV15 | NA | TRBD2
TGCGCCAGCAGCTGGTTCCCGGGACAGGGAGGGACCCAGTACTTC | CASSWFPGQGGTQYF | TRBJ2-5 | TRBV5-1 | few | TRBD1
TGTGCCAGCTCACCCCCGGGACAGTATAATGAAAAACTGTTTTTT | CASSPPGQYNEKLFF | TRBJ1-4 | TRBV18 | NA | TRBD1
TGTGCCACCAGTGTTGGGACAGGGGACGGCTACACCTTC | CATSVGTGDGYTF | TRBJ1-2 | TRBV24-1 | NA | TRBD1
TGCGCCAGCAGCCCCCCTGGGGACAGGGGCATCTTAGCTAGCTCCTATAATTCACCCCTCCACTTT | CASSPPGDRGILASSYNSPLHF | TRBJ1-6 | TRBV5-1 | NA | TRBD1
TGTGCCAGCTCACCTCCCGGCGGGACTTACGAGCAGTACTTC | CASSPPGGTYEQYF | TRBJ2-7 | TRBV18 | NA | NA
TGTGCCAGCAGCCAAGCAGGGGGCCCCTCCTACGAGCAGTACTTC | CASSQAGGPSYEQYF | TRBJ2-7 | TRBV3-1/TRBV3-2 | few | TRBD1
TGCAGCGTTGATCGTGGACAGGGGGGTAACTATGGCTACACCTTC | CSVDRGQGGNYGYTF | TRBJ1-2 | TRBV29-1 | NA | TRBD1
TGTGCCAGCAGCGACTTAGAGTTTAATGAAAAACTGTTTTTT | CASSDLEFNEKLFF | TRBJ1-4 | TRBV5-4 | NA | NA
TGTGCCACCAGCAGAGATATGGGGACTAGCTCCTACGAGCAGTACTTC | CATSRDMGTSSYEQYF | TRBJ2-7 | TRBV15 | NA | TRBD2
TGTGCCAGCAGCTCCGGACCGGGGGTCTCAGATACGCAGTATTTT | CASSSGPGVSDTQYF | TRBJ2-3 | TRBV11-2 | NA | NA
TGTGCCAGCAGCCTCGAGCCCCGAGTAGCGGGAGGCCGCAGCTCCTACGAGCAGTACTTC | CASSLEPRVAGGRSSYEQYF | TRBJ2-7 | TRBV3-1/TRBV3-2 | NA | TRBD2
TGTGCCAGCAGCCCCACTAGCACAGATACGCAGTATTTT | CASSPTSTDTQYF | TRBJ2-3 | TRBV5-6 | NA | NA
TGTGCCAGCAGCTTACGAGCCAAGACGCGACAGGGGTCTACAGCCCAGCATTTT | CASSLRAKTRQGSTAQHF | TRBJ1-5 | TRBV13 | NA | TRBD1